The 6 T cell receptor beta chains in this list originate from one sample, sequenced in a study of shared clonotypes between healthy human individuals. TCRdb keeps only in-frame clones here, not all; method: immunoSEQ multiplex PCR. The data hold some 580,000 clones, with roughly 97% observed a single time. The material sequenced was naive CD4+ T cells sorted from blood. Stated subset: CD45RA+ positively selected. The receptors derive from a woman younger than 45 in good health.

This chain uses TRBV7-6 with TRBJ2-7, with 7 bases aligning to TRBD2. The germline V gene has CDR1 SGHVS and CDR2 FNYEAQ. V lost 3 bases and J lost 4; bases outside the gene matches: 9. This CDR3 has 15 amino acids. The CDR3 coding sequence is TGTGCCAGCAGCTTCTGGCCTAGCGGAGGTTACGAGCAGTACTTC. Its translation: CASSFWPSGGYEQYF.

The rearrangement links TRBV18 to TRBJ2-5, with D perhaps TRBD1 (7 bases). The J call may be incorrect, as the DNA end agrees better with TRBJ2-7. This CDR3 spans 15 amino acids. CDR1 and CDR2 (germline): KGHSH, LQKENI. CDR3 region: CASSPQGGSLYEQYF. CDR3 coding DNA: TGTGCCAGCTCACCGCAGGGGGGATCGCTTTACGAGCAGTACTTC.

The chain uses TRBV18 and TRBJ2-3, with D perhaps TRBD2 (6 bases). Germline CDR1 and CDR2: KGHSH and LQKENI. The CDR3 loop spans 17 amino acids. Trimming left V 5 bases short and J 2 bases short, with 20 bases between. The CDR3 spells CASSNAVPGENTDTQYF. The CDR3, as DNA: TGTGCCAGCTCAAACGCCGTACCGGGAGAAAACACAGATACGCAGTATTTT.

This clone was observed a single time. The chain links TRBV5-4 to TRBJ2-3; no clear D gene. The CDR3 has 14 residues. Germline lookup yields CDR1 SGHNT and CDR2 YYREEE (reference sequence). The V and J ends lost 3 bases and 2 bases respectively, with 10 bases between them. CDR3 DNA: TGTGCCAGCAGCTGGAATGTGGTCACAGATACGCAGTATTTT. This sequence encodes CASSWNVVTDTQYF.

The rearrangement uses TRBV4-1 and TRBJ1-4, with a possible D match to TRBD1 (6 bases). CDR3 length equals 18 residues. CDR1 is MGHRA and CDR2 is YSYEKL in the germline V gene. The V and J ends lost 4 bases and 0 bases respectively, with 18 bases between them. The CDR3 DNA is TGCGCCAGCAGCCGAGTGGCCGGGACATCTGCAACTAATGAAAAACTGTTTTTT. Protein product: CASSRVAGTSATNEKLFF.

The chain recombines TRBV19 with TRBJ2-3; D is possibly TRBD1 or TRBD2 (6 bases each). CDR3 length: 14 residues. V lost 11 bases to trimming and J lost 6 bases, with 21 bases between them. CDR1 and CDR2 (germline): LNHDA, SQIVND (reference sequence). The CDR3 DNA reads TGTGCCTCGGGGACGGGAGAGGGGGAGGATACGCAGTATTTT. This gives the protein CASGTGEGEDTQYF.